This note documents a single T cell receptor beta chain sequence. Its antigen is currently unknown. The CDR3 runs 12 residues. Looked up from germline, CDR1 is SQVTM and CDR2 is ANQGSEA. This entry comes from a study of CXCR3-negative and CXCR3-positive naive CD8 T cells. Study information: Each library held about 1.5 +/- 0.3 million TRB reads, approximately 130 million in total.

Whole-study results and caveats: The authors found comparable surface CD5 between naive subsets and inferred TCR strength from TRB CDR3 properties. Naive CXCR3-positive cells had TRB CDR3s more hydrophobic than those of CXCR3-negative naive cells.

The TRB libraries of cDNA were built by UMI-labeled 5' RACE. TCRdb reanalyzed the 5' RACE reads and collapses them to one entry per CDR3 protein, without DNA. This table holds 84,000 or so distinct CDR3 sequences. Investigators sorted each CD8+ T cell subset in triplicate, taking hundreds of thousands of cells each time. The clonotype originates from a human donor in good health. Some clones in this sample may be carry-over from other donors' samples. The chain joins TRBV29-1 to TRBJ2-7; TCRdb selects TRBD2, and the lack of DNA leaves this call unchecked. The source material was naive CXCR3- CD8+ T cells from blood. Subset noted: CD45RO-CCR7+CD27+CD95- naive CD8+ T cells lacking CXCR3 (TNR3-). The CDR3 here is CSVEGTGYEQYF.